This T cell receptor (beta chain) was recorded in a study of cytomegalovirus exposure and HLA in healthy donors. Regarding the study as a whole: Confirmation in vitro established that three CMV-associated chains were specific for CMV antigens.

The donors were members of the approximately 120-subject validation cohort (separate from the approximately 670-subject first cohort). The V gene end was trimmed by 2 bases and the J gene end by 0 bases; junction bases not matched to a gene: 7. Looked up from germline, CDR1 is MNHNY and CDR2 is SVGAGI (reference sequence). This CDR3 is built from 16 residues. TCRdb's copy holds only in-frame clones and misses some; the assay was immunoSEQ multiplex PCR. The data show a few hundred thousand clones, 86% seen once. As for this clone: The antigen remains undetermined.

This clonotype was obtained from a woman between 18 and 29 years old in good health and CMV-seronegative. Sequences were obtained from PBMCs. The chain combines TRBV6-6 with TRBJ2-7, with 7 bases that match TRBD1. CDR3 sequence reads: CASSYVTGSYSYEQYF. CDR3 in DNA: TGTGCCAGCAGTTACGTGACAGGGTCCTACTCCTACGAGCAGTACTTC.